This T cell receptor (beta chain) was recorded in a study of glioma-infiltrating T cells after dendritic cell vaccination. Study-level information: Dendritic cell vaccine was injected intradermally three times, biweekly.

The PCR used 60 V beta and 13 J beta primers. The data were produced by immunoSEQ multiplex PCR, yet TCRdb's version contains in-frame clones alone and is incomplete. The sample includes some 58,000 clones, more than 75% of them seen just once. On this clone: The antigen remains undetermined.

Time point of the sample: after dendritic cell vaccination, including at tumor progression/relapse. Selection required adequate fresh-frozen tumor tissue plus more than two years' survival data. The CDR3 is 15 residues long. The germline V gene encodes CDR1 ENHRY and CDR2 SYGVKD. Losses at the gene ends were 6 bases for V and 2 bases for J; bases not matched to a gene: 7. Findings and caveats of the study: Patients with more pretreatment TILs had longer time to progression and survival.

This specimen was blood, taken after dendritic cell vaccination. This TCR was sampled from a human donor with glioblastoma. J is TRBJ2-3 and V is TRBV10-3, with 8 bases that match TRBD2. The CDR3, as DNA: TGTGCCATCAGGAAGACGGGGGGGATCACAGATACGCAGTATTTT. Translating it yields CAIRKTGGITDTQYF.